This T cell receptor (beta chain) was sequenced in a study of control samples from healthy donors and cancer patients. The data were produced by immunoSEQ multiplex PCR, yet TCRdb's version contains in-frame clones alone and is incomplete. Among over 150,000 clones, around 96% were seen once, and the ten largest hold approximately 0.93%. Germline assignment: CDR1 MGHRA and CDR2 YSYEKL. Trimming took off 4 bases at V and 6 bases at J, with 16 bases between the two ends. This CDR3 has 16 residues. This clone came up once. This receptor was obtained from a woman in her thirties in good health. This sequence joins TRBV4-1 and TRBJ1-6; weak D call: TRBD1 (6 bases). What was sequenced was blood. In DNA form, the CDR3 reads TGCGCCAGCAGCCGGGGCGGGGGGCGCGGTAATTCACCCCTCCACTTT. Encoded protein: CASSRGGGRGNSPLHF.